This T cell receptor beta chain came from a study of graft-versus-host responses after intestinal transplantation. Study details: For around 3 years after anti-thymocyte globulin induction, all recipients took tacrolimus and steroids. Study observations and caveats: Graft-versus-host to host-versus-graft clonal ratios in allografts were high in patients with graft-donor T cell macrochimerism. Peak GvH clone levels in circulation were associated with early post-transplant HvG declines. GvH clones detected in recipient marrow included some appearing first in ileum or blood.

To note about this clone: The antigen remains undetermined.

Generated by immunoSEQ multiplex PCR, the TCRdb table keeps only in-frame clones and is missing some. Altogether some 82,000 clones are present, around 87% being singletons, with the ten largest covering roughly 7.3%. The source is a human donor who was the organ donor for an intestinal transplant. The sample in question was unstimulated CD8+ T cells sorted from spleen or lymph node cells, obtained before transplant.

CDR3 amino acids: CASSLSFTLQGSYGYTF. The CDR3 bases are TGTGCCAGCAGTTTATCGTTCACGCTACAGGGTTCATATGGCTACACCTTC. The genes are TRBV27 and TRBJ1-2; perhaps TRBD1 as D (6 bases). Germline CDR1 is MNHEY and CDR2 is SMNVEV (reference sequence). The ends were cut back, 0 bases at V and 5 bases at J, with 19 bases in the middle. The CDR3 is 17 residues long.